What follows describes a single T cell receptor (beta chain). Looked up from germline, CDR1 is SGHRS and CDR2 is YFSETQ. This CDR3 region has 11 residues. Trimming stripped 4 bases from V and 8 bases from J, with 7 bases between. Authors' methods: Scientists estimated how many nucleated cells there were by amplifying reference gene primers. The data were produced by immunoSEQ multiplex PCR, yet TCRdb's version contains in-frame clones alone and is incomplete. The V and J calls and clone size come from that table; D and trimming were worked out from the DNA. In the table there are tens of thousands of clones, more than 80% of which are singletons. The sample comes from a study of blood T cell repertoires in COVID-19. At the level of the study: Specimens from acute and convalescent COVID-19 originated in the United States, Italy and Spain. T cells, B-cell-depleted T cells, or PBMCs provided the cDNA or gDNA that served as material.

This sequence joins TRBV5-1 and TRBJ1-3; D is unresolved. The sample consisted of peripheral blood. The receptor's source is a human donor in a cohort sampled during active COVID-19. CDR3 nucleotides: TGCGCCAGCAGCGACTTCGACACCATATATTTT. Encoded protein: CASSDFDTIYF.